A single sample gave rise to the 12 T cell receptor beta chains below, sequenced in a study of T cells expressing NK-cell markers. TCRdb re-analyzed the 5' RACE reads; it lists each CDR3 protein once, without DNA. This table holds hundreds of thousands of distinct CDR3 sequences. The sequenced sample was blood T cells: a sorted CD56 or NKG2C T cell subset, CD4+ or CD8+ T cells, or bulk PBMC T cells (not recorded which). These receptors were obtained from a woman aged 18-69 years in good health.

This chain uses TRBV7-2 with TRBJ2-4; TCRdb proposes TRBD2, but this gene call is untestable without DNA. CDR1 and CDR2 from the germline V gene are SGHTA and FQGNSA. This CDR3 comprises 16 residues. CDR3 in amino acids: CASSPDRGRFKNIQYF.

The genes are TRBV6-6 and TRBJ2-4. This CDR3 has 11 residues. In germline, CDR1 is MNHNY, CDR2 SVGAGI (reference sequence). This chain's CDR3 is CASSTEYIQYF.

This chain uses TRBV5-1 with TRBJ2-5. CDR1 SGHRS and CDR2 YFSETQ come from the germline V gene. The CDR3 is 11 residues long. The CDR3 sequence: CASSLGRLQYF. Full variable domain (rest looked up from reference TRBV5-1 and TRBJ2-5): KAGVTQTPRYLIKTRGQQVTLSCSPISGHRSVSWYQQTPGQGLQFLFEYFSETQRNKGNFPGRFSGRQFSNSRSEMNVSTLELGDSALYLCASSLGRLQYFGPGTRLLVL.

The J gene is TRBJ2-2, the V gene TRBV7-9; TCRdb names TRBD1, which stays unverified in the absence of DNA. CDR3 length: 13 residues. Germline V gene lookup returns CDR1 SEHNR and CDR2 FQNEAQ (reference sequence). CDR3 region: CASSLQPPRELFF.

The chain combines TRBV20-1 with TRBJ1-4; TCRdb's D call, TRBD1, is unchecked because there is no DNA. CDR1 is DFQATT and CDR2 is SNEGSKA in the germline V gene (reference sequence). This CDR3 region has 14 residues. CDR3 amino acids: CSARDKGAGEKLFF.

The CDR3 is CASSAQSYNEQFF. The genes are TRBV2 and TRBJ2-1. CDR1 is SNHLY, CDR2 FYNNEI, per germline. The CDR3 extends over 13 amino acids.

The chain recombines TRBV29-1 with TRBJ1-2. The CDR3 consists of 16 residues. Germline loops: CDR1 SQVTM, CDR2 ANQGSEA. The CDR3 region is CSVDGRAQGANYGYTF.

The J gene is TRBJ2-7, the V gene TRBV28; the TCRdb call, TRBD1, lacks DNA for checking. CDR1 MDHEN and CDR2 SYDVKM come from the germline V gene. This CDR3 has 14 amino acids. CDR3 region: CASGPGGIGYEQYF.

The CDR3 sequence: CASSWQDNQPQHF. The chain joins TRBV6-5 to TRBJ1-5. This CDR3 spans 13 amino acids. Germline CDR1 MNHEY, CDR2 SVGAGI.

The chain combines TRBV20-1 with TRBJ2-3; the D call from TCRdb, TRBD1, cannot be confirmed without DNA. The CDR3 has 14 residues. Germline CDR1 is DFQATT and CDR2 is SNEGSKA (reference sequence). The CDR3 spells CSARDRGRADTQYF.

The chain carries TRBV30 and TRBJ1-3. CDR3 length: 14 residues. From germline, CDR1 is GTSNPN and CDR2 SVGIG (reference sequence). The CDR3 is CAWNGRGSGNTIYF.

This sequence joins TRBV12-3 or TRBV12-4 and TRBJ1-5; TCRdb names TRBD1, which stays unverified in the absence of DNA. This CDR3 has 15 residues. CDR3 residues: CASSPQSGGNQPQHF.